The T cell receptor beta chain described here comes from a study of control samples from healthy donors and cancer patients. J gave up 6 bases and V 4 bases, and 2 bases lay outside the gene matches. Looked up from germline, CDR1 is MRHNA and CDR2 is SNTAGT. The CDR3 is 15 amino acids. The table lists this clone with a few counts. Sequencing used immunoSEQ multiplex PCR; TCRdb keeps in-frame clones, though not all of them. Of over 120,000 clones listed, 80% to 95% are singletons. This receptor was identified in a man aged 30-40 years in good health. The genes are TRBV6-4 and TRBJ2-1, with 14 bases aligning to TRBD2. Sequenced: blood. CDR3 sequence reads: CASSAGTSGGNEQFF. The CDR3 DNA sequence: TGTGCCAGCAGTGCCGGGACTAGCGGGGGCAATGAGCAGTTCTTC.